Included here is one T cell receptor beta chain sequence, with context. Its specificity is unknown. The sample originates from a study of cytomegalovirus exposure and HLA in healthy donors. Study outcomes and limitations: The authors enumerated 150 to 200 TCR beta chains as linked to cytomegalovirus.

This CDR3 has 16 residues. The V end lost 5 bases, the J end lost 6 bases, and 20 bases lay between the germline ends. CDR1 and CDR2 from the germline V gene are MNHEY and SMNVEV (reference sequence). In the PCR, 60 Vbeta and 13 Jbeta primers were used. The assay was immunoSEQ multiplex PCR, and TCRdb's table has in-frame clones only and misses some. The sample consists of 170,000 or so clones, around four fifths of them appearing once. At the time of sampling, donors were nominally healthy, though unrecorded immune exposures were likely. The source is a woman aged 25 to 39 in good health and CMV-seronegative. Sequencing input: PBMCs. The chain carries TRBV27 and TRBJ1-5; D call uncertain. CDR3 in DNA: TGTGCCAGCAGTCGTATACCCGACCCGTGGAGTCAGCCCCAGCATTTT. Translation: CASSRIPDPWSQPQHF.